The source of this T cell receptor beta chain is a study of human T cells and chemical hapten exposure. CDR1 is SGHKS, CDR2 YYEKEE, per germline (reference sequence). This CDR3 is 14 amino acids long. Trimming removed 3 bases at V and 3 bases at J, with 13 bases between. A few counts support this clonotype. Time point defined: patch test 3, about 24 weeks after DPC sensitization. The treatment was: therapeutic diphenylcyclopropenone sensitization with weekly scalp DPC. TCRdb fed the RACE reads into MiXCR, producing one record per CDR3 protein. The sample contains roughly 71,000 distinct CDR3 sequences, 11% of which appear only once.

The sample in question was whole blood, obtained in connection with sensitization to the hapten diphenylcyclopropenone (DPC). The rearrangement links TRBV5-5 to TRBJ2-7; D might be TRBD1 (5 bases). The TCR comes from a woman aged 50 to 60 with alopecia areata. Some clones in this sample may be carry-over from other donors' samples. The CDR3 region has the DNA TGTGCCAGCAGCTCCCTAGACAGCTACTACGAGCAGTACTTC. It codes for CASSSLDSYYEQYF.